This T cell receptor beta chain was identified in a study of blood T cell repertoires in COVID-19. Measured with immunoSEQ multiplex PCR; TCRdb has only the in-frame clones, and not every one. The data show under 300,000 clones, approximately 85% seen once. There are 16 residues in the CDR3. Germline V gene lookup returns CDR1 MDHEN and CDR2 SYDVKM. V lost 5 bases, J lost 1 base, and 8 bases stayed unmatched. The chain recombines TRBV28 with TRBJ1-5, with 7 bases lining up with TRBD1. This TCR was sampled from a woman between 45 and 65 years old who had recovered from COVID-19. Sequences were obtained from PBMCs or T cells enriched from blood (not recorded which). This CDR3 is CASSILGQTSNQPQHF. The CDR3 DNA reads as TGTGCCAGCAGTATATTGGGACAGACGAGCAATCAGCCCCAGCATTTT.